The following is a T cell receptor beta chain sequence with its context. Its antigen is currently not known. Nothing much larger sits one base from this clone, and base qualities are not available. The immunoSEQ hsTCRbeta Kit was used to sequence TCR beta CDR3 regions from DNA. The authors processed their data as follows. TCR sequencing data were analysed with the ImmunoSEQ Analyzer. T cell clonality was defined as 1 minus Pielou's evenness, calculated on productive rearrangements. The inverse Simpson index, applied to productive templates, was used to measure T cell diversity. T cell density was defined as TCR beta template counts normalized to usable DNA, with usable DNA estimated by amplifying and sequencing housekeeping genes. TCR metrics were compared across histologic stages using two-sided Kruskal-Wallis tests. The clones in this table, taken by TCRdb from immuneACCESS, are in-frame only. Not every clone is retained; where verified, under half of the shortfall comes from an unresolved V gene, and the cause of the rest is unknown. That table is the source of V, J and clone size, and D and trimming were worked out from the DNA. The sample table shows 20,000 to 25,000 clones, and 70% to 85% are seen once. Clones ranked in the top ten supply around 5.2% of the sample.

Relative to germline, V is missing 1 base and J is missing 3 bases, with 2 bases of the junction outside any gene match. Reading from cysteine to phenylalanine, the CDR3 counts 14 amino acids. Just CDR3 DNA is preserved here, 42 bases in frame from base 1. The germline V gene (reference sequence) supplies CDR1 SEHNR and CDR2 FQNEAQ. The data stem from a study of immune evolution from preneoplasia to lung adenocarcinoma (dated by TCRdb to the early 2020s). With respect to the entire study: No AAH lesions showed HLA loss of heterozygosity, compared with 6% to 8% of AIS, 15% of MIA and less than 35% of ADC lesions. Immune contexture across lung adenocarcinoma precursors and invasive adenocarcinoma was profiled using immune gene expression, TCR sequencing and multiplex immunofluorescence. Resected precursor lesions (AAH, AIS, MIA) and invasive adenocarcinomas were each compared against paired morphologically normal lung tissue. Sample size was determined by specimen availability and not by a prior power calculation. The immune data were integrated with whole exome sequencing and methylation data from the same cohort of nodules. In total, the cohort included 53 patients with pulmonary nodules, all of whom underwent surgical resection. TCR sequencing data came from approximately 51 patients. The study reported that 100 to 120 samples were used for TCR sequencing. Class I HLA alleles were inferred from exome data with POLYSOLVER, and allele-specific HLA loss was detected with LOHHLA. The paper as a whole reports these results and caveats: Compared with EGFR-mutant or double wild-type lesions, KRAS-mutant nodules had the highest T cell clonality. The highest top T cell clone frequencies were observed in normal lung, and a progressive decrease in top T cell clone frequencies appeared to occur from AAH through AIS, MIA and invasive adenocarcinoma. Because all patients came from Japan and China, whether the findings apply to Western populations was uncertain. Normal lung showed the highest clonality, whereas later-stage lesions appeared to have higher T cell density and diversity but lower clonality. Findings were based on association rather than direct causation; larger cohorts with long-term follow-up and longitudinal biopsies were deemed needed.

The patients had resection in Japan or China between about 2013 and 2018. Two lung cancer pathologists independently reviewed H&E slides to confirm the histologic diagnosis of every case. For nucleic acid extraction, premalignant or tumor cells were enriched by macro-dissection following pathologic assessment. The AllPrep DNA/RNA FFPE Kit was used to isolate DNA from FFPE tissue. Sample: FFPE invasive lung adenocarcinoma tissue. The intended sense of this specimen's cell subset or site label: frankly invasive lung adenocarcinoma (ADC). The rearranged chain carries TRBV7-9 and TRBJ2-5; TRBD1 agrees with 7 junctional bases. This clonotype was sampled from a person in their sixties or seventies with lung adenocarcinoma. The CDR3 corresponds to CASSLVGTEETQYF. The nucleotide sequence reads TGTGCCAGCAGCTTAGTCGGGACAGAAGAGACCCAGTACTTC.